This is a list of T cell receptor beta chains from one sample in a study of graft-versus-host responses after intestinal transplantation. The data were produced by immunoSEQ multiplex PCR, yet TCRdb's version contains in-frame clones alone and is incomplete. The table lists 70,000 to 75,000 clones, 70% to 90% of them singletons. Which antigens these TCRs recognize remains unknown. This specimen was unstimulated CD8+ T cells sorted from spleen or lymph node cells, taken before intestinal transplant. The receptors come from a human donor who received an intestinal transplant. Each CDR3 is given with its conserved first and last residue. A D gene is named only where the DNA matches it firmly. Where a row states a size, it is once, few, many or the class of an expanded clone; other rows omit it.

>-|TRBJ2-7|-|TRBV27
TGTGCCAGCAGTATCCCCGGGGGATACGAGCAGTACTTC
CASSIPGGYEQYF
>once|TRBJ2-1|TRBD2|TRBV5-1
TGCGCCAGCAGCAGCCCACGGGGGGGTGAGCAGTTCTTC
CASSSPRGGEQFF
>-|TRBJ2-7|TRBD1|TRBV15
TGTGCCACCAGCCAGGACAGGGGGCTAATCTACGAGCAGTACTTC
CATSQDRGLIYEQYF
>-|TRBJ2-1|-|TRBV7-7
TGTGCTAGCAGCCAAGAGGGGAGGAAGGAGCAGTTCTTC
CASSQEGRKEQFF
>-|TRBJ1-5|-|TRBV27
TGTGCCAGCAGTTTACGCGGGGTTAGCAATCAGCCCCAGCATTTT
CASSLRGVSNQPQHF
>-|TRBJ2-1|TRBD2|TRBV7-6
TGTGCCAGCAGCTTAGCTCCGGGACTAGCGGGAGGTAGTAACTACAATGAGCAGTTCTTC
CASSLAPGLAGGSNYNEQFF
>few|TRBJ2-5|-|TRBV4-1
TGCGCCAGCAGCCCGGAAGGGGTTCAGGAAGAGACCCAGTACTTC
CASSPEGVQEETQYF
>few|TRBJ2-5|-|TRBV19
TGTGCCAGTAGTATACGAGAGACCCAGTACTTC
CASSIRETQYF
>once|TRBJ2-7|-|TRBV7-6
TGTGCCAGCAGCCCCGACCGTAGCACCTACGAGCAGTACTTC
CASSPDRSTYEQYF
>-|TRBJ2-7|TRBD2|TRBV6-5
TGTGCCAGCAGCCACCTGACTAGCGGCTACGAGCAGTACTTC
CASSHLTSGYEQYF
>-|TRBJ2-6|TRBD1|TRBV9
TGTGCCAGCAGCGCCGCCGGGACAGGGACCTCTGGGGCCAACGTCCTGACTTTC
CASSAAGTGTSGANVLTF
>once|TRBJ2-7|-|TRBV28
TGTGCCAGCAGTCCCTCGGGACTTTCCTACGAGCAGTACTTC
CASSPSGLSYEQYF
>-|TRBJ1-5|TRBD1|TRBV5-8
TGTGCCAGCAGCTTGGATTCGGACAGGGAAAGGCGTCAGCCCCAGCATTTT
CASSLDSDRERRQPQHF
>-|TRBJ2-3|TRBD1|TRBV6-4
TGTGCCAGCAGTGACGGTTCACAGGGGGACACAGATACGCAGTATTTT
CASSDGSQGDTDTQYF
>-|TRBJ1-4|-|TRBV27
TGTGCCAGCAGTGTAAGGCTGACAAGAGAAAAACTGTTTTTT
CASSVRLTREKLFF
>-|TRBJ2-7|-|TRBV6-5
TGTGCCAGCAGTTCATCTCCCGGGCCGGGGAACGAGCAGTACTTC
CASSSSPGPGNEQYF
>-|TRBJ2-7|TRBD1|TRBV14
TGTGCCAGCAGCCAAGGTCGGGACAGGATGGTCTACGAGCAGTACTTC
CASSQGRDRMVYEQYF
>-|TRBJ2-7|-|TRBV6-6
TGTGCCAGCAGTTACGGCGGGTCCTACGAGCAGTACTTC
CASSYGGSYEQYF
>-|TRBJ2-7|TRBD1|TRBV5-1
TGCGCCAGCAGCCAGACAGGGCCCCGATACTACGAGCAGTACTTC
CASSQTGPRYYEQYF
>-|TRBJ2-7|TRBD1|TRBV5-4
TGTGCCAGCAGCCCACGGGACAGGGAGGGCGAGCAGTACTTC
CASSPRDREGEQYF
>-|TRBJ2-5|-|TRBV14
TGTGCCAGCAGCCAAGATTGGTCAGGGCCCCAAGAGACCCAGTACTTC
CASSQDWSGPQETQYF
>-|TRBJ2-6|-|TRBV7-8
TGTGCCAGCAAAAGCCCCCCGGGGTCTGGGGCCAACGTCCTGACTTTC
CASKSPPGSGANVLTF
>-|TRBJ1-5|-|TRBV27
TGTGCCAGCAGCTTCAGGGGAGCGGGCAATCAGCCCCAGCATTTT
CASSFRGAGNQPQHF
>-|TRBJ2-1|TRBD2|TRBV6-7
TGTGCCAGCAGTTACCCCCAAGGGGCGGGAGGGCCGAGGAGTGATGAGCAGTTCTTC
CASSYPQGAGGPRSDEQFF
>-|TRBJ2-3|TRBD2|TRBV6-4
TGTGCCAGCAGTGAGTTAGCGGGGGAAAGCACAGATACGCAGTATTTT
CASSELAGESTDTQYF
>-|TRBJ2-7|-|TRBV7-6
TGTGCCAGCAGCTTAGACAGCTCCTACGAGCAGTACTTC
CASSLDSSYEQYF
>-|TRBJ1-3|-|TRBV28
TGTGCCAGCAGTCTGCTAGCGGAGGGCTCTGGAAACACCATATATTTT
CASSLLAEGSGNTIYF
>-|TRBJ2-3|-|TRBV5-4
TGTGCCAGCAGCGCTGAGGAGTACACAGATACGCAGTATTTT
CASSAEEYTDTQYF
>once|TRBJ1-2|-|TRBV12-5
TGTGCTAGTGGTTCCTCAACCGACAGCGTGTTCTATGGCTACACCTTC
CASGSSTDSVFYGYTF
>-|TRBJ1-5|-|TRBV27
TGTGCCAGCACGTCTGGGGGGGGCGATCAGCCCCAGCATTTT
CASTSGGGDQPQHF
>-|TRBJ2-7|TRBD1|TRBV4-1
TGCGCCAGCAGCCGGGTCACGGGACAGGGTTCCTACGAGCAGTACTTC
CASSRVTGQGSYEQYF
>-|TRBJ2-1|TRBD2|TRBV5-5
TGTGCCAGCAGCTCTCCCGGGACTAGCGGGTACAATGAGCAGTTCTTC
CASSSPGTSGYNEQFF
>-|TRBJ2-1|TRBD2|TRBV28
TGTGCCAGCAGTGGGGACCCCAGCGGGGTTAGGTCCTACAATGAGCAGTTCTTC
CASSGDPSGVRSYNEQFF
>-|TRBJ1-2|-|TRBV11-2
TGTGCCAGCAGCTTAGTAGGGGGGGACAATAACTATGGCTACACCTTC
CASSLVGGDNNYGYTF
>-|TRBJ2-7|-|TRBV9
TGTGCCAGCAGCGTTCATGAGGGGGATCCCTCCTACGAGCAGTACTTC
CASSVHEGDPSYEQYF
>-|TRBJ1-2|TRBD1|TRBV5-4
TGTGCCAGCAGCCCCCGGGACAGGGGTGTAATAGGGGATGGCTACACCTTC
CASSPRDRGVIGDGYTF
>-|TRBJ1-6|TRBD1|TRBV6-5
TGTGCCAGCAGCTCGGGACAGGGTGGATCACCCCTCCACTTT
CASSSGQGGSPLHF
>once|TRBJ2-2|-|TRBV7-8
TGTGCCAGCAGCATAACAGTGGAGCTGTTTTTT
CASSITVELFF
>-|TRBJ2-1|-|TRBV4-1
TGCGCCAGCAGCCTTGGCGGCAATGAGCAGTTCTTC
CASSLGGNEQFF
>-|TRBJ2-1|-|TRBV7-9
TGTGCCAGCAGTTCAGCTAGCGAGAGCTCCTACAATGAGCAGTTCTTC
CASSSASESSYNEQFF
>-|TRBJ2-7|-|TRBV18
TGTGCCAGCACAGGGTTCGGCGAGCAGTACTTC
CASTGFGEQYF
>-|TRBJ2-7|-|TRBV4-1
TGCGCCAGCAGCCGTACAGGTTCCTACGAGCAGTACTTC
CASSRTGSYEQYF
>-|TRBJ2-7|TRBD2|TRBV19
TGTGCCAGTAGCCCCGCGGCGGGAGGCTACGAGCAGTACTTC
CASSPAAGGYEQYF
>-|TRBJ2-2|-|TRBV4-2
TGTGCCAGCAGCCACGACGGAGAAACGAACACCGGGGAGCTGTTTTTT
CASSHDGETNTGELFF
>-|TRBJ2-5|-|TRBV5-4
TGTGCCAGCAGCTTGGAGGGGCGGCTCCAAGAGACCCAGTACTTC
CASSLEGRLQETQYF
>-|TRBJ2-1|-|TRBV27
TGTGCCAGCAGTGCACAGGGATACAATGAGCAGTTCTTC
CASSAQGYNEQFF
>-|TRBJ2-5|-|TRBV7-9
TGTGCCAGCAGCCCGGGGGAGCAGGTCCCAGAGACCCAGTACTTC
CASSPGEQVPETQYF
>-|TRBJ1-2|-|TRBV19
TGTGCCAGTAGCCAAGAGTTCCCTCAGGGACTTGCTAACTATGGCTACACCTTC
CASSQEFPQGLANYGYTF
>-|TRBJ2-5|TRBD1|TRBV25-1
TGTGCCAGCGGACAGGGGGAGACCCAGTACTTC
CASGQGETQYF
>-|TRBJ2-2|TRBD1|TRBV7-8
TGTGCCAGCAGCACTGGGACAGGGGGCACCGGGGAGCTGTTTTTT
CASSTGTGGTGELFF